This TCR beta chain came from a study of T cell changes during pregnancy in multiple sclerosis (dated by TCRdb to the late 2010s). Study-wide context: Changes in the T cell repertoire over the course of pregnancy were examined in this study in women with multiple sclerosis.

The library relied on the immunoSEQ multiplex PCR assay. Drawn from immuneACCESS, this table holds only the in-frame rearrangements with V and J called that TCRdb kept. Clones are partly lost; checked studies trace under half to an unresolved V gene and leave the rest unexplained. Recorded for this sample are 65,000 to 85,000 clones; almost 90% of them occurred a single time. Together, the top ten hold 8% to 9.5% of the sample. As regards this clone: What this receptor recognizes is not known. Nothing much larger sits one base from this clone, and base qualities are not available.

The CDR3 contains 15 residues, cysteine and phenylalanine counted. Just CDR3 DNA is preserved here, 45 bases in frame from base 1. The germline V end is reduced by 5 bases and the J end by 0 bases; junction bases left unmatched: 4. CDR1 and CDR2 are drawn from the germline V gene: MNHEY, SVGAGI. Sequencing used peripheral blood, obtained after pregnancy. The chain links TRBV6-5 with TRBJ1-3; 7 bases in the middle match TRBD1. This clonotype was sampled from a female donor in good health, enrolled as a control in a pregnancy study. The nucleotide sequence reads TGTGCCAGCAGTCCAGGGGACAGCTCTGGAAACACCATATATTTT. Its translation reads: CASSPGDSSGNTIYF.